A single sample gave rise to the 20 T cell receptor beta chains below, sequenced in a study of T cell responses to AZD1222 COVID-19 vaccine (dated by TCRdb to the early 2020s). Receptor amplification or capture employed the immunoSEQ multiplex PCR assay. TCRdb mirrors the immuneACCESS table, restricted to in-frame sequences. Some clones are absent from its copies; in checked studies, under half trace to an unresolved V gene, and the reason for the others is unknown. The sample table holds some 150,000 clones, of which roughly 91% were seen once. More than 8.5% of the sample is in the top ten clones. The time point label here, explained by the study, means: baseline before first vaccination. The specimen was peripheral blood, collected on day 0 of AZD1222 vaccination. Receptors were obtained from an adult in good health.

This clone appeared once. This chain connects TRBV6-6 to TRBJ2-7, with 8 bases aligning to TRBD1. This CDR3 has 15 residues. J was trimmed by 0 bases and V by 6 bases; bases with no gene match: 7. Germline-derived CDR1 and CDR2 are MNHNY and SVGAGI (reference sequence). The CDR3 loop is CASSLTDRGSYEQYF. The CDR3 DNA sequence: TGTGCCAGCAGCCTAACCGACAGGGGCTCCTACGAGCAGTACTTC.

This clone was counted between two and nine times. The rearrangement uses TRBV2 and TRBJ1-1; maybe TRBD1 (6 bases). Germline V gene data show CDR1 as SNHLY and CDR2 as FYNNEI. The V and J ends lost 6 bases and 4 bases respectively, with 18 bases between them. The CDR3 sequence is 15 residues long. The CDR3 spells CASRERGGSSTEAFF. CDR3 DNA sequence: TGTGCCAGCAGGGAAAGGGGGGGATCAAGCACTGAAGCTTTCTTT.

The V call is TRBV12-3 or TRBV12-4, the J call TRBJ1-1, with D unresolved. This CDR3 region has 13 residues. V lost 3 bases to trimming and J lost 5 bases, with 10 bases between them. CDR3 DNA: TGTGCCAGCAGTTTCAGCGTCGGGACTGAAGCTTTCTTT. This translates into CASSFSVGTEAFF.

CDR3 coding DNA: TGTGCCAGCAGTGAAGGCACTACTGTTCGGGGAGACTATGGCTACACCTTC. Amino acids: CASSEGTTVRGDYGYTF. The chain combines TRBV2 with TRBJ1-2; no reliable D call. This CDR3 is 17 amino acids long. The germline V and J ends were trimmed by 1 base and 3 bases, with 18 bases remaining between them. CDR1 is SNHLY, CDR2 FYNNEI, per germline. The variable domain in full, with the rest retrieved from reference TRBV2 and TRBJ1-2, is EPEVTQTPSHQVTQMGQEVILRCVPISNHLYFYWYRQILGQKVEFLVSFYNNEISEKSEIFDDQFSVERPDGSNFTLKIRSTKLEDSAMYFCASSEGTTVRGDYGYTFGSGTRLTVV.

CDR3 sequence (DNA): TGCGCCAGCCGAGGGGGTAGCAACACTGAAGCTTTCTTT. It is translated as CASRGGSNTEAFF. This sequence joins TRBV10-2 and TRBJ1-1; D possibly corresponds to TRBD1 (6 bases). This CDR3 is built from 13 residues. Trimming pared 8 bases from V and 2 bases from J, leaving 12 bases between. Germline V gives CDR1 WSHSY, CDR2 SAAADI.

V gene TRBV4-1 combines with J gene TRBJ1-1, with TRBD1 as a possible D gene (6 bases). Deletions cut 3 bases from V and 1 base from J, with 15 bases between. The length of the CDR3 is 16 residues. Germline values: CDR1 MGHRA, CDR2 YSYEKL. CDR3 sequence reads: CASSHPIRGSNTEAFF. CDR3 bases: TGCGCCAGCAGCCACCCGATCAGGGGCTCGAACACTGAAGCTTTCTTT.

The chain couples TRBV5-1 to TRBJ2-6; D is perhaps TRBD1 (6 bases). Germline CDR1 reads SGHRS; CDR2 reads YFSETQ. With 3 bases removed from V and 2 bases from J, the gap between germline ends came to 6 bases. This CDR3 has 14 amino acids. The CDR3 DNA follows: TGCGCCAGCAGCTCAGGGGCTGGGGCCAACGTCCTGACTTTC. Translation gives CASSSGAGANVLTF.

This clone was seen a single time. The chain uses TRBV19 and TRBJ1-2, with a tentative D call TRBD1 (5 bases). CDR1 is LNHDA, CDR2 SQIVND, per germline (reference sequence). V was clipped by 8 bases and J by 7 bases, with 8 bases between them. The CDR3 sequence is 10 residues long. CDR3 bases: TGTGCCAGTGGGGGAACTGGCTACACCTTC. This gives the protein CASGGTGYTF.

This rearrangement joins TRBV7-2 to TRBJ1-4; no clear D. The CDR3 consists of 12 residues. Germline CDR1 SGHTA, CDR2 FQGNSA. Trimming pared 1 base from V and 8 bases from J, leaving 5 bases between. The DNA for the CDR3 is TGTGCCAGCAGCTTAGGAGGGGAAAAACTGTTTTTT. Protein: CASSLGGEKLFF.

V usage is TRBV7-9 and J usage is TRBJ1-3; D gene unclear. Trimming cost V 1 base and J 7 bases, with 5 bases left between them. Germline V gene lookup returns CDR1 SEHNR and CDR2 FQNEAQ (reference sequence). CDR3 length: 12 amino acids. The CDR3 protein is CASSLEENTIYF. DNA for the CDR3: TGTGCCAGCAGCTTAGAGGAGAACACCATATATTTT.

The CDR3 sequence: CASSLQGTGSNQPQHF. The CDR3 coding sequence is TGTGCCAGCAGCTTGCAGGGGACAGGGTCGAATCAGCCCCAGCATTTT. The chain combines TRBV5-4 with TRBJ1-5, with 9 bases fitting TRBD1. Germline CDR1 SGHNT, CDR2 YYREEE (reference sequence). V gave up 1 base and J gave up 4 bases; unmatched junction bases: 6. The length of the CDR3 is 16 residues.

V gene TRBV12-5 combines with J gene TRBJ1-1; D remains unclear. CDR1 is LGHNT and CDR2 is FRNRAP in the germline V gene. This CDR3 is built from 11 residues. V shed 4 bases and J shed 6 bases, with 6 bases lying between them. DNA of the CDR3: TGTGCTAGTGGTTCCGGAGCTGAAGCTTTCTTT. This sequence encodes CASGSGAEAFF.

The chain links TRBV19 to TRBJ1-1, with TRBD1 matching over 7 bases. This CDR3 region has 13 residues. V was pared by 5 bases and J by 4 bases, with 4 bases of the junction left unmatched. CDR1 is LNHDA, CDR2 SQIVND, per germline (reference sequence). CDR3 region: CASSRQGGTEAFF. The CDR3 nucleotides are TGTGCCAGTAGTCGGCAGGGGGGCACTGAAGCTTTCTTT.

The chain links TRBV4-1 to TRBJ2-7; D not resolved. CDR1 is MGHRA, CDR2 YSYEKL, per germline. V lost 4 bases, J lost 4 bases, and 14 bases lay in between. This CDR3 contains 14 residues. CDR3 amino acids: CASSPPLQLYEQYF. In nucleotides, the CDR3 is TGCGCCAGCAGCCCCCCTTTACAGCTGTACGAGCAGTACTTC.

The genes are TRBV7-2 and TRBJ1-5; D is perhaps TRBD1 (6 bases). Germline V gene data show CDR1 as SGHTA and CDR2 as FQGNSA. The CDR3 runs 15 residues. Trimming removed 5 bases at V and 3 bases at J, with 14 bases between. CDR3 protein: CASSPQGHPNQPQHF. CDR3 in DNA: TGTGCCAGCAGCCCTCAGGGGCACCCCAATCAGCCCCAGCATTTT.

The chain links TRBV9 to TRBJ1-4; D unclear. CDR1 is SGDLS, CDR2 YYNGEE, per germline. The CDR3 totals 13 residues. With 8 bases removed from V and 5 bases from J, the gap between germline ends came to 13 bases. For the CDR3, the DNA is TGTGCCAGGGGCGGGAAGTGGAATGAAAAACTGTTTTTT. Amino acids: CARGGKWNEKLFF.

The genes are TRBV20-1 and TRBJ2-1; TRBD1 is a possible D gene (6 bases). The V gene's germline CDR1 is DFQATT and CDR2 SNEGSKA (reference sequence). The CDR3 sequence is 11 residues long. The CDR3 reads CILTGYNEQFF. DNA for the CDR3: TGCATTCTGACAGGATACAATGAGCAGTTCTTC.

The rearrangement links TRBV18 to TRBJ2-1; tentative D call: TRBD2 (7 bases). Looked up from germline, CDR1 is KGHSH and CDR2 is LQKENI. This CDR3 contains 15 residues. V dropped 1 base and J dropped 7 bases, with 14 bases sitting between them. In DNA, the CDR3 is TGTGCCAGCTCACCACGGGGGGGGCGCGGGAATGAGCAGTTCTTC. Translation gives CASSPRGGRGNEQFF. The full variable domain, rest sourced from reference TRBV18 and TRBJ2-1, is NAGVMQNPRHLVRRRGQEARLRCSPMKGHSHVYWYRQLPEEGLKFMVYLQKENIIDESGMPKERFSAEFPKEGPSILRIQQVVRGDSAAYFCASSPRGGRGNEQFFGPGTRLTVL.

This chain uses TRBV3-1 (or the pseudogene TRBV3-2) with TRBJ2-1; weak D call: TRBD1 (6 bases). V was pared by 4 bases and J by 5 bases, with 12 bases between. Germline CDR1 reads LGHDT; CDR2 reads YNNKEL (reference sequence). The CDR3 loop spans 14 amino acids. The CDR3 coding sequence is TGTGCCAGCAGCCTGGCAGGGACACACAATGAGCAGTTCTTC. Translating gives CASSLAGTHNEQFF.

The V call is TRBV3-1 (or the pseudogene TRBV3-2), the J call TRBJ1-1; 7 positions agree with TRBD1. The germline V gene has CDR1 LGHDT and CDR2 YNNKEL (reference sequence). The CDR3 covers 16 residues. After removal of 1 base from V and 4 bases from J, the junction contained 9 bases not matched to a gene. CDR3 in amino acids: CASSQGGRQGFTEAFF. The CDR3 nucleotides read TGTGCCAGCAGCCAAGGGGGCCGACAGGGATTCACTGAAGCTTTCTTT.